This T cell receptor (beta chain) was retrieved from a study of HIV-infected patients and healthy controls. Findings of the study overall: Healthy controls carried many MAIT alpha-chain CDR3s, while HIV+ repertoires had few. Significant mean usage differences between HIV-infected patients and controls involved eight alpha and eight beta V genes.

About 500 ng RNA was reverse transcribed with alpha and beta constant-region primers. Separate chain-specific third strand synthesis with multiplexing indices produced the alpha and beta libraries. Two random hexamers, added before amplification and joined, formed each molecule's 12-nucleotide barcode. A short first PCR added P5 and P7 adapter elements and a second index. Using its own MiXCR run on the 5' RACE reads, TCRdb lists one record per CDR3 protein. The table shows several thousand distinct CDR3 sequences, with about a tenth occurring only once. On this clonotype: As yet, its antigen is unknown.

Germline CDR1 reads SGHAT; CDR2 reads FQNNGV. V dropped 8 bases and J dropped 5 bases, with 16 bases sitting between them. The CDR3 length is 13 residues. The repertoire came from unfractionated whole blood and reflected all unsorted peripheral T cells. The clonotype was recovered from an adult with HIV infection. The chain couples TRBV11-2 to TRBJ2-7; possible D gene TRBD1, 5 bases. The material sequenced was blood, taken before antiretroviral therapy. This CDR3 is CASGAVLEDEQYF. The CDR3 DNA reads as TGTGCCAGCGGGGCCGTGCTTGAGGACGAGCAGTACTTC.